This TCR beta chain was obtained from a study of T cells in Graves' hyperthyroidism and ophthalmopathy. Whole-study context: It was at initial diagnosis, before any treatment, that peripheral blood was collected.

Any patient presenting with uncontrolled infection, other autoimmune disease, pregnancy or lactation was left out. CDR3 length equals 13 residues. V was cut by 9 bases and J by 2 bases, with 11 bases left in between. Germline V gene sequence: CDR1 MNHEY, CDR2 SVGEGT. The CDR3 regions of TCR beta were amplified from RNA transcripts. In the first-round RT-PCR of the TCR CDR3, the HTBI primer set was used. TCRdb re-called the multiplex PCR reads through MiXCR, storing one row per CDR3 protein. The sample shows hundreds of thousands of distinct CDR3 sequences, less than 20% of them seen only once. In its sample, this clonotype was seen many times.

The specimen sequenced was blood. The chain recombines TRBV6-2 or TRBV6-3 with TRBJ2-1; tentative D call: TRBD2 (5 bases). The receptor's source is a woman aged 18-35 years with Graves' hyperthyroidism. The CDR3 sequence is CARLREPYNEQFF. The DNA of the CDR3 is TGTGCCAGGTTGAGGGAACCCTACAATGAGCAGTTCTTC.